What follows describes a single T cell receptor beta chain. The antigen remains unidentified. Germline V CDR1 and CDR2: KGHSH, LQKENI. V was pared by 1 base and J by 3 bases, with 12 bases between. The CDR3 loop spans 15 amino acids. TCRdb's copy holds only in-frame clones and misses some; the assay was immunoSEQ multiplex PCR. The repertoire holds over 110,000 clones, roughly nine tenths seen once, with around 10% in the top ten. This record comes from a study of T cell responses to AZD1222 COVID-19 vaccine. Study-wide findings and caveats: Elevations in Spike-specific TCR breadth and depth followed administration of two AZD1222 doses. Clonal diversity may have been underestimated in mostly white British donors. Repertoires in all cases were sampled only once the peak T cell response had passed.

The sequences come from peripheral blood, collected 28 days after the second AZD1222 dose. The chain uses TRBV18 and TRBJ1-1, with D possibly matching TRBD1 (5 bases). The sequence was collected from an adult who received the AZD1222 COVID-19 vaccine. As DNA, the CDR3 is TGTGCCAGCTCACCACGTACCGGGGGGTACACTGAAGCTTTCTTT. This gives the protein CASSPRTGGYTEAFF.